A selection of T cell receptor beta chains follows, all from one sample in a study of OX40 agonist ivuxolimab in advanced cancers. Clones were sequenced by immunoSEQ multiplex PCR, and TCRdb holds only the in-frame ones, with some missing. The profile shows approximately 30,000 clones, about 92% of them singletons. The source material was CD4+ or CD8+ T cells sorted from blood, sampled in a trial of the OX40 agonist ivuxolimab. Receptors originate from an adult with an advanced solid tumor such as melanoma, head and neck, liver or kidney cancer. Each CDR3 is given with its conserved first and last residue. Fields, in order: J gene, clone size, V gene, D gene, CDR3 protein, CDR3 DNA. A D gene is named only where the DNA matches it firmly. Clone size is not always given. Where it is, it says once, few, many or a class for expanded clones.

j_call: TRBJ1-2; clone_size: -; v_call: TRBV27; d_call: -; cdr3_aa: CASAQPGRHSYTF; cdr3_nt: TGTGCCAGCGCACAACCGGGGCGACATAGCTACACCTTC
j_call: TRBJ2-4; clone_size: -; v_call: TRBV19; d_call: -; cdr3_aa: CASSITLAKNIQYF; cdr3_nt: TGTGCCAGTAGTATAACGCTAGCCAAAAACATTCAGTACTTC
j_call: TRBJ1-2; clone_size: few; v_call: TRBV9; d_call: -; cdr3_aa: CASSAGTGPNYGYTF; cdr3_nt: TGTGCCAGCAGCGCAGGGACCGGCCCTAACTATGGCTACACCTTC
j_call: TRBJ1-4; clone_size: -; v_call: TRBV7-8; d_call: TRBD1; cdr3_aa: CASSTPGQGYINEKLFF; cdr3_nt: TGTGCCAGCAGCACCCCGGGACAGGGGTACATTAATGAAAAACTGTTTTTT
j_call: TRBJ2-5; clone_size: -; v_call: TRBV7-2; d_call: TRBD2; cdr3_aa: CASSLGGLETQYF; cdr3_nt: TGTGCCAGCAGCTTGGGAGGGCTGGAGACCCAGTACTTC
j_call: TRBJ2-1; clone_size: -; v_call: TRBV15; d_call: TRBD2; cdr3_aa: CATSPLGTSGRNEQFF; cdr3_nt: TGTGCCACCAGCCCCCTGGGGACTAGCGGGAGGAATGAGCAGTTCTTC
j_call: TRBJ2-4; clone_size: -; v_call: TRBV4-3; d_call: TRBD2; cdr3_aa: CASSQDPGGSTLAKNIQYF; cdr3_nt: TGCGCCAGCAGCCAAGATCCGGGCGGGAGTACCTTAGCCAAAAACATTCAGTACTTC
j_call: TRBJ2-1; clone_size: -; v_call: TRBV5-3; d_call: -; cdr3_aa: CARSFSGGANNEQFF; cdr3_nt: TGTGCCAGAAGCTTTAGCGGAGGGGCAAACAATGAGCAGTTCTTC
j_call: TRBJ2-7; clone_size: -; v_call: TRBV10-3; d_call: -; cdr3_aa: CAISESKLTIYEQYF; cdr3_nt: TGTGCCATCAGTGAATCTAAACTGACAATTTACGAGCAGTACTTC
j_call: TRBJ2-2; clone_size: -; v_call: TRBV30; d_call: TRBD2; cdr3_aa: CAWKRRERWTGELFF; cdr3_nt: TGTGCCTGGAAACGGCGGGAGCGATGGACCGGGGAGCTGTTTTTT
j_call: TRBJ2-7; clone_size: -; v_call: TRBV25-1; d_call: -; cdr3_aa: CASSDVLNTGTYEQYF; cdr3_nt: TGTGCCAGCAGTGATGTTTTGAATACGGGCACCTACGAGCAGTACTTC
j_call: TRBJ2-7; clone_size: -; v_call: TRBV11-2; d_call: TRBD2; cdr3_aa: CASRKLAGGNEQYF; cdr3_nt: TGTGCCAGCAGGAAACTAGCGGGAGGAAACGAGCAGTACTTC
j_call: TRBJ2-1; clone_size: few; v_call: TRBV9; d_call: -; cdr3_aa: CASSVMLAADEQFF; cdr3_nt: TGTGCCAGCAGCGTAATGCTCGCGGCTGATGAGCAGTTCTTC
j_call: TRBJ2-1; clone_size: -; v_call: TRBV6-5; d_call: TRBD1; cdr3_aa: CASSTRTGAYNEQFF; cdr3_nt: TGTGCCAGCAGCACAAGGACAGGGGCCTACAATGAGCAGTTCTTC
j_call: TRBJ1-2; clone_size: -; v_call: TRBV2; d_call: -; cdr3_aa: CASSTGVGYTF; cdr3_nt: TGTGCCAGCAGTACTGGGGTCGGCTACACCTTC
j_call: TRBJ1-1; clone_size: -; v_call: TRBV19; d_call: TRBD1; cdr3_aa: CASIGDRAAEAFF; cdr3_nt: TGTGCCAGTATCGGGGACAGGGCGGCTGAAGCTTTCTTT
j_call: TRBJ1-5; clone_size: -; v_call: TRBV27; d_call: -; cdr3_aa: CASSFGGGPGPQHF; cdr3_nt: TGTGCCAGCAGTTTTGGAGGGGGTCCCGGGCCCCAGCATTTT
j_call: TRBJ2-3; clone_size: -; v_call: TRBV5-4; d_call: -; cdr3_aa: CASSPGRPPLYF; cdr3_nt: TGTGCCAGCAGCCCGGGCCGTCCCCCTCTGTATTTT
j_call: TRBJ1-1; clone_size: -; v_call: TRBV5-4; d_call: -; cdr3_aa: CASSDIGRNTEAFF; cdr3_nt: TGTGCCAGCAGCGATATTGGACGGAACACTGAAGCTTTCTTT
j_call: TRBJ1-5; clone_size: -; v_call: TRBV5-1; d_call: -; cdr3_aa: CASSPTGLGQPQHF; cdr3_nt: TGCGCCAGCAGCCCCACAGGGTTGGGGCAGCCCCAGCATTTT
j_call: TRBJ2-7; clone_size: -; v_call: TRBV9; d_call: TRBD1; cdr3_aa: CASSVGQASYEQYF; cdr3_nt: TGTGCCAGCAGCGTCGGACAGGCCTCCTACGAGCAGTACTTC
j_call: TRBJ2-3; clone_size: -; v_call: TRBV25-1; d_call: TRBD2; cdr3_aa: CATDLAGGTDTQYF; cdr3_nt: TGTGCCACCGATTTAGCGGGAGGCACAGATACGCAGTATTTT
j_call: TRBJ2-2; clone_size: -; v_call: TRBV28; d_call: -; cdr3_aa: CASSLGRGNTGELFF; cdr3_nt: TGTGCCAGCAGTCTCGGGAGAGGGAACACCGGGGAGCTGTTTTTT
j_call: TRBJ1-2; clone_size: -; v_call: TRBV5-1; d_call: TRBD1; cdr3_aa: CASSLDGQGLGYGYTF; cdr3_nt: TGCGCCAGCAGCTTGGACGGACAGGGATTAGGCTATGGCTACACCTTC
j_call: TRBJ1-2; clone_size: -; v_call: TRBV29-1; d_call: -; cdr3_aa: CSVAGNYYGYTF; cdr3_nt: TGCAGTGTTGCCGGGAATTACTATGGCTACACCTTC
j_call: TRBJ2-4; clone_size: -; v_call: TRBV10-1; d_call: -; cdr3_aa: CASSESTQGSGYIQYF; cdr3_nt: TGCGCCAGCAGTGAGTCGACTCAGGGGTCGGGATACATTCAGTACTTC
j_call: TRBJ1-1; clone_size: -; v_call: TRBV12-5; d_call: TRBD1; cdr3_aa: CASGLMTGGEAFF; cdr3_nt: TGTGCTAGTGGTCTCATGACAGGGGGCGAAGCTTTCTTT
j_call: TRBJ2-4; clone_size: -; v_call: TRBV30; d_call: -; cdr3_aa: CAWSVTGTIQYF; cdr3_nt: TGTGCCTGGAGTGTTACAGGGACCATTCAGTACTTC
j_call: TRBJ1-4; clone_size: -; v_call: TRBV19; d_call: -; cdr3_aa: CASSFNRVREKLFF; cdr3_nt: TGTGCCAGTAGTTTCAACAGGGTTCGTGAAAAACTGTTTTTT
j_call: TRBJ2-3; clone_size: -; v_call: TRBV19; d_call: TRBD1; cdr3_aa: CASSDRGRTDTQYF; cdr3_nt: TGTGCCAGTAGTGACAGGGGGCGCACAGATACGCAGTATTTT
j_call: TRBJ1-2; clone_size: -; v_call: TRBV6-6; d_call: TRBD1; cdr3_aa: CASSSFQTGVSGGYTF; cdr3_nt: TGTGCCAGCAGTTCTTTCCAGACAGGGGTATCGGGGGGCTACACCTTC
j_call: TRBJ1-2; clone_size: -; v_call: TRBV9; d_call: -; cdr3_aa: CASSVGTGRGGYTF; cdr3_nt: TGTGCCAGCAGCGTAGGGACGGGGAGAGGTGGCTACACCTTC
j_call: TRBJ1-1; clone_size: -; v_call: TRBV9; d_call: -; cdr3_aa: CASSAEGGRTEAFF; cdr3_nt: TGTGCCAGCAGCGCCGAGGGGGGCCGGACTGAAGCTTTCTTT
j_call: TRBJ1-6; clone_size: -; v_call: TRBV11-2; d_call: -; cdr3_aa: CASSSDSGKLPLHF; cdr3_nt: TGTGCCAGCAGCTCGGACAGCGGCAAGTTACCCCTCCACTTT
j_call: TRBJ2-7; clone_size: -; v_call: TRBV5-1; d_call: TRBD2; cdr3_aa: CASSLGTSGKSSYEQYF; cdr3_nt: TGCGCCAGCAGCTTGGGGACTAGCGGGAAAAGCTCCTACGAGCAGTACTTC
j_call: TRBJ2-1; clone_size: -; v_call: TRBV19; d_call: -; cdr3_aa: CASSILGGAGHNEQFF; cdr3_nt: TGTGCCAGTAGTATACTCGGCGGGGCGGGCCACAATGAGCAGTTCTTC
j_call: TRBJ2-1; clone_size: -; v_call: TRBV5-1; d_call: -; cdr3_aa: CASSLAGDEQFF; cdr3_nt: TGCGCCAGCAGCTTGGCCGGGGATGAGCAGTTCTTC
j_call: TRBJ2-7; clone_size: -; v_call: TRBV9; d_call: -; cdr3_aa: CASSVVHRDPIQLRSYEQYF; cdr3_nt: TGTGCCAGCAGCGTAGTCCACAGGGACCCGATACAACTCCGCTCCTACGAGCAGTACTTC
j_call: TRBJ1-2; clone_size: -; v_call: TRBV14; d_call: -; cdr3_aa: CASSGQVNYGYTF; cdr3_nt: TGTGCCAGCAGCGGCCAGGTTAACTATGGCTACACCTTC
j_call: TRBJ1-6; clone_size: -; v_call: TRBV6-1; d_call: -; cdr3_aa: CASSEYWGDSPLHF; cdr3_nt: TGTGCCAGCAGTGAATATTGGGGGGATTCACCCCTCCACTTT
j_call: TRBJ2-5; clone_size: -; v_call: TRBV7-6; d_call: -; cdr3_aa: CASSYRVRETQYF; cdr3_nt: TGTGCCAGCAGTTACAGGGTTCGGGAGACCCAGTACTTC
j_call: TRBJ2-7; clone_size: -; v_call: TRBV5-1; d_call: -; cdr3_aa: CASSSIAGGSSYEQYF; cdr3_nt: TGCGCCAGCAGCTCCATCGCTGGCGGCAGCTCCTACGAGCAGTACTTC
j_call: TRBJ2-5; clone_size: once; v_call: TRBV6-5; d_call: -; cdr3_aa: CASSYLETQYF; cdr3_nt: TGTGCCAGCAGTTACCTGGAGACCCAGTACTTC
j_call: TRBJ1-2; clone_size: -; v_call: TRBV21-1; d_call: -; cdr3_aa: CASTGRGSLIGYGYTF; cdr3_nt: TGTGCCAGCACCGGGAGGGGGAGTTTAATTGGGTATGGCTACACCTTC
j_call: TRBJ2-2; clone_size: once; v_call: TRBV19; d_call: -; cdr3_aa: CASSRSAKVTGELFF; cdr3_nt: TGTGCCAGTAGTAGGTCAGCAAAGGTCACCGGGGAGCTGTTTTTT
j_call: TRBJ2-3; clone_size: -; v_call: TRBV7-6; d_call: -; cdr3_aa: CASSPGLAASTDTQYF; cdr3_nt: TGTGCCAGCAGTCCCGGCTTAGCCGCTAGCACAGATACGCAGTATTTT
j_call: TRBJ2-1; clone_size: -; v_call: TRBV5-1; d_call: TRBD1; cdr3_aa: CASSLTGASYNEQFF; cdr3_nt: TGCGCCAGCAGCCTTACAGGGGCCTCCTACAATGAGCAGTTCTTC
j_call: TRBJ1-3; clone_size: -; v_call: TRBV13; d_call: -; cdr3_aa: CASSLRGNTIYF; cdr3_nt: TGTGCCAGCAGCTTACGGGGAAACACCATATATTTT
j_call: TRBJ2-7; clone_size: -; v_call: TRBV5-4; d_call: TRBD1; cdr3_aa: CASSRNRGNAREQYF; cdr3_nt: TGTGCCAGCAGCCGCAACAGGGGTAACGCCCGCGAGCAGTACTTC
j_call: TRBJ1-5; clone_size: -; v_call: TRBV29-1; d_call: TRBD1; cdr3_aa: CSVEDPGGDQPQHF; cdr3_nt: TGCAGCGTTGAAGACCCAGGGGGCGATCAGCCCCAGCATTTT
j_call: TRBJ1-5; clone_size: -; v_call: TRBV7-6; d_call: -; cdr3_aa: CASSLEDGANQPQHF; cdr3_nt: TGTGCCAGCAGCTTAGAGGACGGAGCTAATCAGCCCCAGCATTTT
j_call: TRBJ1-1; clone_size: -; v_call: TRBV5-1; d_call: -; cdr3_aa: CASSLTGLGGNTEAFF; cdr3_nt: TGCGCCAGCAGCTTGACAGGGCTCGGGGGGAACACTGAAGCTTTCTTT
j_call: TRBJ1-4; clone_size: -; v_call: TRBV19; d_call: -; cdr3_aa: CASSIGGRFSTNEKLFF; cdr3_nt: TGTGCCAGTAGTATAGGCGGCAGGTTCTCAACTAATGAAAAACTGTTTTTT
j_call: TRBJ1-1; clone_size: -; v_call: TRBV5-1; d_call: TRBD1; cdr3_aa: CASSRDSQRSTEAFF; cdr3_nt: TGCGCCAGCAGCAGGGACAGCCAAAGGTCGACTGAAGCTTTCTTT
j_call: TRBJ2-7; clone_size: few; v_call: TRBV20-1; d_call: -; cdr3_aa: CSAMTEYEQYF; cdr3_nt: TGCAGTGCTATGACAGAGTACGAGCAGTACTTC
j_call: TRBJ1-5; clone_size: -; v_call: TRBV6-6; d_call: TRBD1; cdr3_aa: CASSYSTGTGAWAQHF; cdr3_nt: TGTGCCAGCAGTTACTCGACCGGGACAGGGGCTTGGGCCCAGCATTTT
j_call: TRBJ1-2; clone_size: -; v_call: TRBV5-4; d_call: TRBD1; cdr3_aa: CASSVGQGASRYGYTF; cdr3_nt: TGTGCCAGCAGCGTAGGACAGGGGGCGTCAAGGTATGGCTACACCTTC
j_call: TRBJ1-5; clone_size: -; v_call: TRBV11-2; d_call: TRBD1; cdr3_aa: CASSLGTGGNQPQHF; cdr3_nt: TGTGCCAGCAGCTTAGGTACAGGGGGCAATCAGCCCCAGCATTTT
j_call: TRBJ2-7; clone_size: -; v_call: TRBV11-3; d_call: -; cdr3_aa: CASSFVPDTRYEQYF; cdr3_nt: TGTGCCAGCAGCTTTGTCCCCGACACTCGCTACGAGCAGTACTTC